The 31 T cell receptor beta chains listed next were all sequenced from one sample in a study of cytomegalovirus exposure and HLA in healthy donors. It was with 60 Vbeta and 13 Jbeta primers that the PCR ran. Clones were sequenced by immunoSEQ multiplex PCR, and TCRdb holds only the in-frame ones, with some missing. The table includes around 150,000 clones, about 81% detected once. The material sequenced was PBMCs. Every receptor here comes from a girl aged 2-10 years in good health and CMV-seropositive.

The table lists this clone with a few counts. V is TRBV5-1 and J is TRBJ2-1; 9 nucleotides match TRBD1. Looked up from germline, CDR1 is SGHRS and CDR2 is YFSETQ. This CDR3 contains 15 residues. V was pared by 2 bases and J by 7 bases, with 7 bases of the junction left unmatched. CDR3 bases: TGCGCCAGCAGCTTCGGGACAGGGAAAGGAAATGAGCAGTTCTTC. The encoded protein is CASSFGTGKGNEQFF.

The chain joins TRBV18 to TRBJ2-3; 7 bases map to TRBD1. This CDR3 has 17 amino acids. V shed 3 bases and J 3 bases; nucleotides not matched to a gene: 12. Germline values: CDR1 KGHSH, CDR2 LQKENI. CDR3 protein: CASSPTLGQSLTDTQYF. The CDR3 nucleotides read TGTGCCAGCTCACCTACGCTGGGACAGAGTCTAACAGATACGCAGTATTTT.

In its sample, this clone was seen a few times. This chain joins TRBV2 and TRBJ2-3; perhaps TRBD1 as D (6 bases). Germline CDR1 and CDR2: SNHLY and FYNNEI. Trimming shortened V by 7 bases and J by 3 bases, and 8 bases separated the two germline ends. This CDR3 is built from 12 residues. The DNA for the CDR3 is TGTGCCAGCAATCAGGGGACAGATACGCAGTATTTT. The encoded protein is CASNQGTDTQYF. Variable domain in full (rest from reference TRBV2 and TRBJ2-3): EPEVTQTPSHQVTQMGQEVILRCVPISNHLYFYWYRQILGQKVEFLVSFYNNEISEKSEIFDDQFSVERPDGSNFTLKIRSTKLEDSAMYFCASNQGTDTQYFGPGTRLTVL.

This clone was seen a single time. The chain employs TRBV28 and TRBJ1-5; D is unresolved. The germline gives CDR1 MDHEN, CDR2 SYDVKM. CDR3 length: 17 amino acids. V was trimmed by 7 bases and J by 0 bases, leaving 19 bases between them. This CDR3 is CASTGYRLNYSNQPQHF. The CDR3 DNA sequence: TGTGCCAGCACCGGGTACCGATTGAACTATAGCAATCAGCCCCAGCATTTT.

This clone was observed a few times. This chain joins TRBV5-5 and TRBJ1-1; no definite D call. In germline, CDR1 is SGHKS, CDR2 YYEKEE (reference sequence). This CDR3 region has 16 residues. V lost 2 bases, J lost 3 bases, and 17 bases lay in between. The CDR3 DNA is TGTGCCAGCAGCTTTGTCCCCCGGGGTATTTACACTGAAGCTTTCTTT. It specifies CASSFVPRGIYTEAFF.

This rearrangement joins TRBV5-1 to TRBJ2-2, with TRBD2 matching over 8 bases. V trimming: 4 bases; J trimming: 5 bases; junction bases outside the gene matches: 10. This CDR3 has 16 residues. CDR1 and CDR2 from the germline V gene are SGHRS and YFSETQ. The CDR3 coding sequence is TGCGCCAGCAGCAGTCCGGGAGGGCCGGAAACCGGGGAGCTGTTTTTT. The encoded protein is CASSSPGGPETGELFF.

Turning to this clone: Sequence at one end of the junction differs from germline and may be a read error. This chain connects TRBV4-1 to TRBJ2-3, with 7 bases matching TRBD2. CDR1 is MGHRA, CDR2 YSYEKL, per germline. The CDR3 spans 14 residues. The CDR3 DNA sequence: TGCGACAGCAGCCTTAGCGGGAGCACAGATACGCAGTATTTT. Encoded protein: CDSSLSGSTDTQYF.

The rearrangement joins TRBV29-1 to TRBJ1-4, with D perhaps TRBD1 (5 bases). This CDR3 has 13 amino acids. In germline, CDR1 is SQVTM, CDR2 ANQGSEA. The ends were cut back, 6 bases at V and 3 bases at J, with 11 bases in the middle. CDR3 sequence reads: CSVWGRPNEKLFF. The CDR3 DNA follows: TGCAGCGTCTGGGGGAGGCCTAATGAAAAACTGTTTTTT.

This chain joins TRBV4-1 and TRBJ2-5; TRBD2 aligns across 7 bases. The CDR3 is 15 amino acids. Germline CDR1 reads MGHRA; CDR2 reads YSYEKL. The V and J ends lost 1 base and 2 bases, in that order; junction bases with no gene match: 4. The CDR3 sequence is CASSQVGLSQETQYF. CDR3 in DNA: TGCGCCAGCAGCCAAGTGGGACTATCTCAAGAGACCCAGTACTTC.

This chain links TRBV5-5 with TRBJ2-3, with TRBD2 matching over 7 bases. CDR3 length: 14 amino acids. V lost 2 bases, J lost 2 bases, and 2 bases stayed unmatched. Germline V gene lookup returns CDR1 SGHKS and CDR2 YYEKEE (reference sequence). CDR3 loop: CASSFAGDTDTQYF. In DNA form, the CDR3 reads TGTGCCAGCAGCTTTGCGGGAGACACAGATACGCAGTATTTT.

The V and J genes are TRBV5-6 and TRBJ1-3; 8 nucleotides align to TRBD1. V lost 3 bases, J lost 0 bases, and 8 bases stayed unmatched. This CDR3 is 17 amino acids long. Germline V gene lookup returns CDR1 SGHDT and CDR2 YYEEEE. The CDR3 is CASSYGQGRISGNTIYF. The DNA of the CDR3 is TGTGCCAGCAGCTACGGACAGGGCCGAATCTCTGGAAACACCATATATTTT.

The chain recombines TRBV2 with TRBJ1-2, with D hard to call. This CDR3 has 13 amino acids. Trimming removed 6 bases from V and 6 bases from J, with 14 bases in between. Germline CDR1 SNHLY, CDR2 FYNNEI. This chain's CDR3 is CASSEKRVDGYTF. CDR3 nucleotides: TGTGCCAGCAGCGAAAAACGGGTCGATGGCTACACCTTC.

V gene TRBV6-5 combines with J gene TRBJ2-1; 14 bases are shared with TRBD2. Per the germline V gene, CDR1 is MNHEY and CDR2 is SVGAGI. J lost 16 bases, V lost 6 bases, and 14 bases had no gene match. The CDR3 has 15 residues. The CDR3 nucleotides are TGTGCCAGCAGCCTAATCGGGACTAGCGGGAGAGAGAATTTCTTC. Translation: CASSLIGTSGRENFF.

This chain links TRBV6-1 with TRBJ2-3; 10 bases are shared with TRBD2. Germline values: CDR1 MNHNS, CDR2 SASEGT. The V gene end was trimmed by 7 bases and the J gene end by 5 bases; junction bases not matched to a gene: 9. The CDR3 sequence is 15 residues long. DNA of the CDR3: TGTGCCAGCACGGGGCTAGCGGGAGCCGGAGATACGCAGTATTTT. Protein: CASTGLAGAGDTQYF.

CDR3 in DNA: TGCGCCAGCAGCGGGGACAGGGTGTACACTGAAGCTTTCTTT. Translation gives CASSGDRVYTEAFF. This chain uses TRBV5-1 with TRBJ1-1; 9 bases fit TRBD1. Germline V gene lookup returns CDR1 SGHRS and CDR2 YFSETQ. There are 14 residues in the CDR3. V trimming: 4 bases; J trimming: 3 bases; junction bases outside the gene matches: 4.

This clone was seen a few times. The J gene is TRBJ2-5, the V gene TRBV4-2; D possibly corresponds to TRBD1 (6 bases). The J call may be wrong; the DNA end is better matched by TRBJ2-7. The CDR3 contains 16 residues. From germline, CDR1 is LGHNA and CDR2 YNFKEQ. CDR3 nucleotides: TGTGCCAGCAGCCAAATCGAACAGGGCCCCTCCTACGAGCAGTACTTC. This sequence encodes CASSQIEQGPSYEQYF.

The chain couples TRBV19 to TRBJ2-2, with 10 bases fitting TRBD2. Trimming took 8 bases from V and 5 from J; bases not matched to a gene: 11. The CDR3 has 16 amino acids. Germline values: CDR1 LNHDA, CDR2 SQIVND (reference sequence). The CDR3 nucleotides are TGTGCCAGTTCCGACCTGCTAGCGGGAGTGACCGGGGAGCTGTTTTTT. Translating it yields CASSDLLAGVTGELFF.

The chain uses TRBV6-6 and TRBJ2-3, with 8 bases fitting TRBD1. The CDR3 consists of 15 residues. The germline CDR1 and CDR2 sequences are MNHNY and SVGAGI (reference sequence). J lost 4 bases, V lost 5 bases, and 8 bases had no gene match. The CDR3 spells CASSPQGAKSDTQYF. CDR3 DNA sequence: TGTGCCAGCAGTCCCCAGGGGGCGAAGTCAGATACGCAGTATTTT.

The chain recombines TRBV5-1 with TRBJ1-1; no clear D. This CDR3 contains 14 residues. The germline gives CDR1 SGHRS, CDR2 YFSETQ. V lost 3 bases, J lost 0 bases, and 9 bases lay in between. CDR3 protein: CASSSSVMNTEAFF. Here the CDR3 DNA reads TGCGCCAGCAGCTCCAGCGTTATGAACACTGAAGCTTTCTTT.

This rearrangement joins TRBV10-3 to TRBJ2-7; 8 nucleotides align to TRBD1. V trimming: 7 bases; J trimming: 4 bases; junction bases outside the gene matches: 9. CDR3 length equals 14 residues. Germline-derived CDR1 and CDR2 are ENHRY and SYGVKD. The CDR3 here is CAITPTGETYEQYF. The CDR3 DNA reads as TGTGCCATCACCCCGACAGGGGAGACGTACGAGCAGTACTTC.

This clone was counted a few times. The chain is built from TRBV11-1 and TRBJ2-1, with D possibly matching TRBD1 (5 bases). The CDR3 contains 14 residues. Trimming removed 3 bases at V and 5 bases at J, with 11 bases between. Germline V gene data show CDR1 as SGHAT and CDR2 as FQDESV (reference sequence). Here the CDR3 DNA reads TGTGCCAGCAGCTTCAGACAGCAGCACAATGAGCAGTTCTTC. Translating it yields CASSFRQQHNEQFF. The full variable domain, its missing parts supplied by reference TRBV11-1 and TRBJ2-1, is EAEVAQSPRYKITEKSQAVAFWCDPISGHATLYWYRQILGQGPELLVQFQDESVVDDSQLPKDRFSAERLKGVDSTLKIQPAELGDSAMYLCASSFRQQHNEQFFGPGTRLTVL.

Here the CDR3 reads CASSNNYEQYF. The CDR3 DNA reads TGTGCCAGCAGTAACAACTACGAGCAGTACTTC. This chain uses TRBV6-5 with TRBJ2-5; no definite D call. The J call could be wrong; TRBJ2-7 is a better fit for the DNA end. CDR3 length equals 11 residues. Germline CDR1 and CDR2: MNHEY and SVGAGI.

The rearrangement uses TRBV29-1 and TRBJ1-1; TRBD1 agrees at 9 bases. Germline trimming cut 7 bases from V and 6 bases from J; bases unmatched to any gene: 6. Germline CDR1 SQVTM, CDR2 ANQGSEA. The CDR3 is made up of 12 amino acids. For the CDR3, the DNA is TGCAGCGCTGGACAGGGGTCGGCTGAAGCTTTCTTT. Translated, it gives CSAGQGSAEAFF.

The chain carries TRBV7-6 and TRBJ2-2; D might be TRBD1 (5 bases). The V end was cut by 1 base, the J end by 6 bases, with 12 bases between. The CDR3 runs to 15 residues. CDR1 is SGHVS, CDR2 FNYEAQ, per germline. Here the CDR3 reads CASSLEGHGAGELFF. The CDR3 bases are TGTGCCAGCAGCTTAGAGGGGCATGGAGCCGGGGAGCTGTTTTTT.

V gene TRBV30 combines with J gene TRBJ1-2, with 7 bases fitting TRBD1. The CDR3 is 15 amino acids. V was pared by 2 bases and J by 7 bases, with 13 bases of the junction left unmatched. Germline CDR1 is GTSNPN and CDR2 is SVGIG (reference sequence). CDR3 region: CAWSPATGWKGGYTF. CDR3 nucleotide sequence: TGTGCCTGGAGTCCAGCGACAGGGTGGAAAGGTGGCTACACCTTC.

The gene calls are TRBV10-3 and TRBJ1-3; 7 nucleotides align to TRBD1. V lost 2 bases and J lost 4; bases outside the gene matches: 5. Germline V gene lookup returns CDR1 ENHRY and CDR2 SYGVKD. This CDR3 contains 15 residues. CDR3 residues: CAISEGVTGGNTIYF. The CDR3 nucleotides are TGTGCCATCAGTGAGGGCGTGACAGGGGGAAACACCATATATTTT.

The chain combines TRBV7-8 with TRBJ1-5; a weak D match, TRBD1 (5 bases). There are 14 residues in the CDR3. V lost 5 bases and J lost 3, with 11 bases in between. Per germline, CDR1 SGHVS and CDR2 FQNEAQ. Here the CDR3 reads CASSPRGNNQPQHF. Here the CDR3 DNA reads TGTGCCAGCAGCCCCCGGGGGAACAATCAGCCCCAGCATTTT.

This chain links TRBV30 with TRBJ1-5; 7 bases are shared with TRBD1. CDR3 size: 12 residues. Germline trimming cut 5 bases from V and 5 bases from J; bases unmatched to any gene: 3. Looked up from germline, CDR1 is GTSNPN and CDR2 is SVGIG (reference sequence). The CDR3 reads CAWDRDHQPQHF. The CDR3 DNA follows: TGTGCCTGGGACAGGGACCATCAGCCCCAGCATTTT.

The chain links TRBV2 to TRBJ2-2, with D perhaps TRBD2 (5 bases). The germline CDR1 and CDR2 sequences are SNHLY and FYNNEI. The CDR3 spans 15 residues. Trimming cost V 1 base and J 2 bases, with 8 bases left between them. In DNA form, the CDR3 reads TGTGCCAGCAGTGAAGGCGACTACAACACCGGGGAGCTGTTTTTT. Translation gives CASSEGDYNTGELFF.

V usage is TRBV30 and J usage is TRBJ2-2; D is possibly TRBD2 (5 bases). Germline V gives CDR1 GTSNPN, CDR2 SVGIG (reference sequence). V shed 0 bases and J shed 6 bases, with 8 bases lying between them. There are 13 residues in the CDR3. The chain's CDR3 is CAWSVLSAGELFF. The DNA for the CDR3 is TGTGCCTGGAGTGTACTTAGCGCCGGGGAGCTGTTTTTT.

This clone was observed a few times. The CDR3 coding sequence is TGCGCCAGCAGCTATGGGACAGGGGTAGGTGTAGCTTTCTTT. Translated, it gives CASSYGTGVGVAFF. The rearrangement joins TRBV4-1 to TRBJ1-1; 10 bases line up with TRBD1. Germline V lookup: CDR1 MGHRA, CDR2 YSYEKL. With V trimmed by 5 bases and J by 10 bases, 10 bases remained unmatched. The CDR3 has 14 amino acids.